This TCR beta chain appears in the sequencing data of a study of vaccination and CD4 T cells after COVID-19. Study context: Comprising six males and four females, the convalescent participants counted two Hispanic individuals among them.

This CDR3 is 14 amino acids long. Germline V gene sequence: CDR1 MNHEY, CDR2 SVGAGI. With V trimmed by 4 bases and J by 3 bases, 6 bases remained unmatched. In this cohort, PCR tests turned positive between March and December 2020, predating US Alpha, Beta and Delta variants. TCRdb reprocessed the PCR reads via MiXCR and lists one record per CDR3 protein. There are about 18,000 distinct CDR3 sequences in the sample; around 63% occur only once, and 1% to 1.3% lies in the top ten. The sequence was obtained from a human donor who had recovered from COVID-19. Sequenced material: CD4+ T cells from blood, taken after SARS-CoV-2 vaccination. The chain has TRBV6-5 and TRBJ2-7; 7 bases line up with TRBD1. CDR3 loop: CASSSSTGIYEQYF. For the CDR3, the DNA is TGTGCCAGCAGTTCCTCGACAGGGATCTACGAGCAGTACTTC.